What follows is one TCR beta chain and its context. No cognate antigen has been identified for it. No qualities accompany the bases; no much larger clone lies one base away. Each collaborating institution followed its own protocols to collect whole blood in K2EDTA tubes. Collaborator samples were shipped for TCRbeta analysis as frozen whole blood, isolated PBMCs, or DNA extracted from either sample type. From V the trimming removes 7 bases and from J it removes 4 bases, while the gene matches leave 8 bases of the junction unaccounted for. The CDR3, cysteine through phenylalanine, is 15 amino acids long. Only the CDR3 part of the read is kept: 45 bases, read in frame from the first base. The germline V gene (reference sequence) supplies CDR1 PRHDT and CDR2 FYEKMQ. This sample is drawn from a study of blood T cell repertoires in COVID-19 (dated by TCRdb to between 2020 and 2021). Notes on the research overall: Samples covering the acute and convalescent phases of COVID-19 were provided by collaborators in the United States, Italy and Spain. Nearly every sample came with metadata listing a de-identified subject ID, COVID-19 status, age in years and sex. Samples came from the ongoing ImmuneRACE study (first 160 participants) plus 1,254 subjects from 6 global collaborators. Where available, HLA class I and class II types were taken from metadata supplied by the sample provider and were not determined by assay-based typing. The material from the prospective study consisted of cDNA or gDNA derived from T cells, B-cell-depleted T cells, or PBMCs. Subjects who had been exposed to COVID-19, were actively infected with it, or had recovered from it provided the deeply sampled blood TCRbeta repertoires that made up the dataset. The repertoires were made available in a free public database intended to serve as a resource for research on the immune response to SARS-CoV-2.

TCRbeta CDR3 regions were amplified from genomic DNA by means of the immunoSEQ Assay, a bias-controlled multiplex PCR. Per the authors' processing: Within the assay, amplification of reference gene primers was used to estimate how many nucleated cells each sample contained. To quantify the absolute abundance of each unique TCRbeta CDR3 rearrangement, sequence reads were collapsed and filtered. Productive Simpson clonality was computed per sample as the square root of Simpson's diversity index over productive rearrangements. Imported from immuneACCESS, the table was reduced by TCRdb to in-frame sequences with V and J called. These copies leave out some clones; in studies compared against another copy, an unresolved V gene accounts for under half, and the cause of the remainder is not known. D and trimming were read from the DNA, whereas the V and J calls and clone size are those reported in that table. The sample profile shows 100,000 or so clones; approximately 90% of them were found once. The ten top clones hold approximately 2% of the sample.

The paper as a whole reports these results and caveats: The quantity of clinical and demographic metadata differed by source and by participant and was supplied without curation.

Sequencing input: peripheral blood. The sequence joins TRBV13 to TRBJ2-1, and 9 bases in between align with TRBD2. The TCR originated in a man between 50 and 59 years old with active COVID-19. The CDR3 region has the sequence CASTLRTSVYNEQFF. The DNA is TGTGCCAGCACTCTACGGACTAGCGTGTACAATGAGCAGTTCTTC.